This T cell receptor beta chain was recovered during a study of T cell changes during pregnancy in multiple sclerosis. The repertoire was sequenced with immunoSEQ multiplex PCR; TCRdb's copy has only in-frame clones and lacks some. The data show under 55,000 clones, about 87% seen once. CDR1 and CDR2 from the germline V gene are LNHDA and SQIVND (reference sequence). V lost 5 bases and J lost 5, with 11 bases in between. The CDR3 covers 13 residues. This specimen was peripheral blood, taken in the first trimester of pregnancy. The chain combines TRBV19 with TRBJ2-3, with a weak D call TRBD2 (7 bases). This sequence was found in a female donor with multiple sclerosis, enrolled in a pregnancy study. CDR3 loop: CASSRGAGDTQYF. CDR3 nucleotides: TGTGCCAGTAGTCGGGGGGCCGGAGATACGCAGTATTTT.